The clone carrying this TCR beta chain was seen a few times. Its antigen is still unknown. MiXCR was run by TCRdb on the 5' RACE reads, yielding one entry per CDR3 protein. The sample holds over 120,000 distinct CDR3 sequences, roughly 21% seen once. The data were taken from a study of T-cell memory formation after mild COVID-19. Notes on the study in general: Some SARS-CoV-2-responding clones were already detected in memory before infection. Researchers report contracting CD4+ clones mostly in CM and EM, with CD8+ clones in EMRA. While clones contracting from day 15 to 85 were balanced between CD4 and CD8, later expanders leaned CD4+.

Trimming removed 0 bases at V and 8 bases at J, with 9 bases between. This CDR3 has 13 amino acids. Per the germline V gene, CDR1 is SGHRS and CDR2 is YFSETQ. The sequenced sample was PBMCs or a T cell subset sorted from them (not recorded which). The genes are TRBV5-1 and TRBJ2-1; D possibly uses TRBD1 or TRBD2 (5 bases each). This receptor was taken from an adult woman who had mild COVID-19 (a few samples of this study predate the infection). Cell type and time point are not known. CDR3: CASSLARGDEQFF. CDR3 bases: TGCGCCAGCAGCTTGGCCCGAGGGGATGAGCAGTTCTTC. Using reference TRBV5-1 and TRBJ2-1 for the parts outside the CDR3, the full variable domain is KAGVTQTPRYLIKTRGQQVTLSCSPISGHRSVSWYQQTPGQGLQFLFEYFSETQRNKGNFPGRFSGRQFSNSRSEMNVSTLELGDSALYLCASSLARGDEQFFGPGTRLTVL.